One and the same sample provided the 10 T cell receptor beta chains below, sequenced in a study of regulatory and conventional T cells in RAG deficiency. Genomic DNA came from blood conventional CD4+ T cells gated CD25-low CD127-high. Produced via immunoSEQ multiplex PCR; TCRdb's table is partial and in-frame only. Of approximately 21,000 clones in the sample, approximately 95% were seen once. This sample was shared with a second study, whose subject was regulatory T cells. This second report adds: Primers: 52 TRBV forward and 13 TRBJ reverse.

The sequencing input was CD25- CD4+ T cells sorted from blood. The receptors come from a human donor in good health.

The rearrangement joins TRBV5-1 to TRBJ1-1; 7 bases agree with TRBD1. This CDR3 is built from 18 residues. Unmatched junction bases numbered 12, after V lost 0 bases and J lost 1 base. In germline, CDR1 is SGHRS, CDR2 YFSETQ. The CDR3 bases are TGCGCCAGCAGCTTGGGAGACAGGGCCCCTCCATCGAACACTGAAGCTTTCTTT. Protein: CASSLGDRAPPSNTEAFF. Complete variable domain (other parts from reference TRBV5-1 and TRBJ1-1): KAGVTQTPRYLIKTRGQQVTLSCSPISGHRSVSWYQQTPGQGLQFLFEYFSETQRNKGNFPGRFSGRQFSNSRSEMNVSTLELGDSALYLCASSLGDRAPPSNTEAFFGQGTRLTVV.

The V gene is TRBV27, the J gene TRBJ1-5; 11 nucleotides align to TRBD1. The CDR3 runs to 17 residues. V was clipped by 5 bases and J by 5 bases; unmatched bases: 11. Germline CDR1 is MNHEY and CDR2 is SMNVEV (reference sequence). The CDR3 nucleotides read TGTGCCAGCAGTCGATGGACAGGGGGCTTTCCCCATCAGCCCCAGCATTTT. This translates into CASSRWTGGFPHQPQHF.

CDR3: CASSYSLTSNYGYTF. The CDR3 nucleotides are TGTGCCAGCAGTTACTCACTGACAAGTAACTATGGCTACACCTTC. The chain links TRBV6-5 to TRBJ1-2; D remains ambiguous. The CDR3 contains 15 residues. The V and J ends lost 0 bases and 1 base respectively, with 9 bases between them. Germline CDR1 and CDR2: MNHEY and SVGAGI.

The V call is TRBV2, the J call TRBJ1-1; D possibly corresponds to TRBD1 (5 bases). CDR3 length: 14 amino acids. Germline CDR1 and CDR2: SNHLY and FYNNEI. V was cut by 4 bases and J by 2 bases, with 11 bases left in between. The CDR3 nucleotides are TGTGCCAGCAGTGTGGCAGGGATTAACACTGAAGCTTTCTTT. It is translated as CASSVAGINTEAFF.

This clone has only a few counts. CDR3 DNA sequence: TGTGCCAGCAGCCCTAGATTGGACACCTCCGACACCATATATTTT. Amino acids: CASSPRLDTSDTIYF. V gene TRBV5-4 combines with J gene TRBJ1-3; possible D gene TRBD1, 5 bases. V was clipped by 4 bases and J by 8 bases, with 19 bases between them. Germline-derived CDR1 and CDR2 are SGHNT and YYREEE (reference sequence). The CDR3 is made up of 15 amino acids.

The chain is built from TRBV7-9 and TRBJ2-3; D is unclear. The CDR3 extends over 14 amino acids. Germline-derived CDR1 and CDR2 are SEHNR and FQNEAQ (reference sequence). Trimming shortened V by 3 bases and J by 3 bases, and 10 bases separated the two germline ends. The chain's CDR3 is CASSLPSRTDTQYF. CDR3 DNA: TGTGCCAGCAGCTTGCCCTCCAGAACAGATACGCAGTATTTT.

CDR3 in amino acids: CASSEFQLGTMAFF. CDR3 nucleotides: TGTGCCAGCAGTGAATTCCAGCTCGGGACAATGGCTTTCTTT. The rearrangement joins TRBV25-1 to TRBJ1-1; D perhaps matches TRBD1 (6 bases). CDR3 length equals 14 residues. CDR1 is MGHDK, CDR2 SYGVNS, per germline. Deletions cut 1 base from V and 11 bases from J, with 17 bases between.

Written as DNA, the CDR3 is TGTGCCAGCAGCACGACAGGGGGACACGAGCAGTACTTC. This translates into CASSTTGGHEQYF. The rearrangement joins TRBV7-3 to TRBJ2-7; TRBD1 matches 9 bases. The CDR3 consists of 13 residues. Germline CDR1 reads SGHTA; CDR2 reads FQGTGA. V shed 5 bases and J 5 bases; nucleotides not matched to a gene: 4.

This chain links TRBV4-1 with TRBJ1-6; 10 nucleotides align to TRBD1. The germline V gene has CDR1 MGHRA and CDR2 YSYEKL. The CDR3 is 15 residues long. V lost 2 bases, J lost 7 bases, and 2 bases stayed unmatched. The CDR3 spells CASSQRGQGNSPLHF. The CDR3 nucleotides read TGCGCCAGCAGCCAACGGGGACAGGGGAATTCACCCCTCCACTTT.

Here the CDR3 reads CASSPGTGRNQPQHF. The CDR3 DNA is TGTGCCAGCTCACCGGGGACAGGGAGAAATCAGCCCCAGCATTTT. The rearrangement joins TRBV18 to TRBJ1-5, with 9 positions matching TRBD1. Germline V gives CDR1 KGHSH, CDR2 LQKENI. There are 15 residues in the CDR3. V was clipped by 3 bases and J by 4 bases; unmatched bases: 4.